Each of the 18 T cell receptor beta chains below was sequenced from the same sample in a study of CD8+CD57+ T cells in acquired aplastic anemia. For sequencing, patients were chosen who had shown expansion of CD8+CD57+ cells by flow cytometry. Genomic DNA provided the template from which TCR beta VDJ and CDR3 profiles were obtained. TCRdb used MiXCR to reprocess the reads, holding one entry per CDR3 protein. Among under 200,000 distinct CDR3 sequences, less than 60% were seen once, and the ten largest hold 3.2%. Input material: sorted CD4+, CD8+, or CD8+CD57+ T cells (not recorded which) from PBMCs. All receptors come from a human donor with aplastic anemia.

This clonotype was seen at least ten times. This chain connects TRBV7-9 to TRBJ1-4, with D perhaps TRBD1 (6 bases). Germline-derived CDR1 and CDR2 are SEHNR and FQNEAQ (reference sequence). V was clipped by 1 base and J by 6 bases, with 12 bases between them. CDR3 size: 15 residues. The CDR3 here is CASSLVGGRDEKLFF. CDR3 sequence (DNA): TGTGCCAGCAGCTTAGTTGGGGGCAGGGATGAAAAACTGTTTTTT. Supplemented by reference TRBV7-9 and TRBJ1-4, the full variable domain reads DTGVSQNPRHKITKRGQNVTFRCDPISEHNRLYWYRQTLGQGPEFLTYFQNEAQLEKSRLLSDRFSAERPKGSFSTLEIQRTEQGDSAMYLCASSLVGGRDEKLFFGSGTQLSVL.

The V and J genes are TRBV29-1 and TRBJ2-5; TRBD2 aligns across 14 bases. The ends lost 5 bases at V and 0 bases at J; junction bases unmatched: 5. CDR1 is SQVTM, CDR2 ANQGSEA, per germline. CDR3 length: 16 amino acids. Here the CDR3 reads CSVSRTSGGHQETQYF. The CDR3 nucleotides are TGCAGCGTTTCTAGGACTAGCGGGGGGCACCAAGAGACCCAGTACTTC.

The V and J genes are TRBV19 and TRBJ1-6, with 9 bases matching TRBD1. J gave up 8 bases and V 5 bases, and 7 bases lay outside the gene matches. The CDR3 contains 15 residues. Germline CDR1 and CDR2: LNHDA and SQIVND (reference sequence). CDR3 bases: TGTGCCAGTAGTGCCACAGGGGGCCGGGATTCACCCCTCCACTTT. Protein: CASSATGGRDSPLHF.

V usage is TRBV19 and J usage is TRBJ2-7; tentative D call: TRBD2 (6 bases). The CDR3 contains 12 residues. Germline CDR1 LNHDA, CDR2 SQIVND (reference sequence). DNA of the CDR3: TGTGCCAATAGGGGTAAGGACTACGAGCAGTATGTC. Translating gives CANRGKDYEQYV.

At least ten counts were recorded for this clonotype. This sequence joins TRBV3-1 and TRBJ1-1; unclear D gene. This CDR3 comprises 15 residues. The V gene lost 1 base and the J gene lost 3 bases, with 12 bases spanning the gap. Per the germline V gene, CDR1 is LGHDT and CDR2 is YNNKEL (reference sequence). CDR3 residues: CASSQVAARHTEAFF. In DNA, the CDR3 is TGTGCCAGCAGCCAAGTTGCCGCGCGTCACACTGAAGCTTTCTTT.

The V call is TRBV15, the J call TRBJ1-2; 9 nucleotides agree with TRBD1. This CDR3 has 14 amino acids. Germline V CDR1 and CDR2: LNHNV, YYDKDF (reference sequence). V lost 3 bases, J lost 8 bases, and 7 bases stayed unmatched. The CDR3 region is CATSSPGQGYGYTF. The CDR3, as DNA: TGTGCCACCAGCAGTCCGGGACAGGGTTACGGCTACACCTTC.

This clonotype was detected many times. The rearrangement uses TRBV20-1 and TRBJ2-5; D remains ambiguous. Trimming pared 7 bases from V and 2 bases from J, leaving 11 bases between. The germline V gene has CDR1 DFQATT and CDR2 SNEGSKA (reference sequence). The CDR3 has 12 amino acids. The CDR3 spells CSVDKLQETQYF. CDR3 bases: TGCAGTGTTGACAAACTACAAGAGACCCAGTACTTC.

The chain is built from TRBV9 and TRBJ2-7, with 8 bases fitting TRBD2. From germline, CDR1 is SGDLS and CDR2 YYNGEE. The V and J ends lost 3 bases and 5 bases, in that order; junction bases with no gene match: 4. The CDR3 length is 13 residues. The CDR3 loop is CASSAGLVNEQYF. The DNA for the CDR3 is TGTGCCAGCAGCGCGGGACTAGTGAACGAGCAGTACTTC.

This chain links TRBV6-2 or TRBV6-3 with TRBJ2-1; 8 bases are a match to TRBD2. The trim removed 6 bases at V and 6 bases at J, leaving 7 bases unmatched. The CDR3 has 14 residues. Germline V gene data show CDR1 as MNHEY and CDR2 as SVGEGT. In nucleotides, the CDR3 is TGTGCCAGCAGCTCCGGGACTAGTGTCAATGAGCAGTTCTTC. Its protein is CASSSGTSVNEQFF.

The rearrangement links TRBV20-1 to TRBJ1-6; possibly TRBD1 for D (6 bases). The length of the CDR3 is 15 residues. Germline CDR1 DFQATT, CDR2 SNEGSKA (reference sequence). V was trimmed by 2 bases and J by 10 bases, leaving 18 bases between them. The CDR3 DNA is TGCAGTGCTAGACCCACGGGGGGGCTCGTCTCACCCCTCCACTTT. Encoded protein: CSARPTGGLVSPLHF.

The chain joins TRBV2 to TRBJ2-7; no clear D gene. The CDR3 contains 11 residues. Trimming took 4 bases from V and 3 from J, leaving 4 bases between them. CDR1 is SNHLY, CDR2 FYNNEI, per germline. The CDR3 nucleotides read TGTGCCAGCAGTGCAAGCTACGAGCAGTACTTC. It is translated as CASSASYEQYF. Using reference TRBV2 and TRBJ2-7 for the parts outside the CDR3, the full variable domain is EPEVTQTPSHQVTQMGQEVILRCVPISNHLYFYWYRQILGQKVEFLVSFYNNEISEKSEIFDDQFSVERPDGSNFTLKIRSTKLEDSAMYFCASSASYEQYFGPGTRLTVT.

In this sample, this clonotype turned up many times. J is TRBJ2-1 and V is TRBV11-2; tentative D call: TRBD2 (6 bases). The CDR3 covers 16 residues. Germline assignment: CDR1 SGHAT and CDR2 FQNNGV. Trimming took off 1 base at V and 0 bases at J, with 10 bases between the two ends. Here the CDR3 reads CASSLGLTSSYNEQFF. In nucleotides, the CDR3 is TGTGCCAGCAGCTTAGGCCTGACTAGCTCCTACAATGAGCAGTTCTTC.

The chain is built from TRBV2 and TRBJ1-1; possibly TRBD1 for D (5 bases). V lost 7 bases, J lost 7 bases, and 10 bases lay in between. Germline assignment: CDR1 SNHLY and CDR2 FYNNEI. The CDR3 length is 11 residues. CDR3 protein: CASIRDGEAFF. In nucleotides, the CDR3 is TGTGCCAGCATTCGGGACGGTGAAGCTTTCTTT.

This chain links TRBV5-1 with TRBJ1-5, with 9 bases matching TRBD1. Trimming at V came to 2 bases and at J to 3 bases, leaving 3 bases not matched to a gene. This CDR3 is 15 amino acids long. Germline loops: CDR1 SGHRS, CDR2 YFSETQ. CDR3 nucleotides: TGCGCCAGCAGCTTCTGGACAGGGGTCAATCAGCCCCAGCATTTT. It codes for CASSFWTGVNQPQHF.

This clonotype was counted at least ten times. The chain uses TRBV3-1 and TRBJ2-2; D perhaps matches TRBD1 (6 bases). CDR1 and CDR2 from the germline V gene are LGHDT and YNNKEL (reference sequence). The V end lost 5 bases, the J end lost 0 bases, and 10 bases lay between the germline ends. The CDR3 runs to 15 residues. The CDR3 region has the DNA TGTGCCAGCAGCGCGACAGGCACGAACACCGGGGAGCTGTTTTTT. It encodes CASSATGTNTGELFF. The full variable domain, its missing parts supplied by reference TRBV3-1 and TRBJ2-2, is DTAVSQTPKYLVTQMGNDKSIKCEQNLGHDTMYWYKQDSKKFLKIMFSYNNKELIINETVPNRFSPKSPDKAHLNLHINSLELGDSAVYFCASSATGTNTGELFFGEGSRLTVL.

This CDR3 is CASSRQANEQFF. CDR3 sequence (DNA): TGTGCCAGCAGCCGACAGGCCAATGAGCAGTTCTTC. The chain uses TRBV25-1 and TRBJ2-1, with D perhaps TRBD1 (6 bases). The V gene lost 6 bases and the J gene lost 6 bases, with 9 bases spanning the gap. This CDR3 is built from 12 residues. Germline CDR1 MGHDK, CDR2 SYGVNS.

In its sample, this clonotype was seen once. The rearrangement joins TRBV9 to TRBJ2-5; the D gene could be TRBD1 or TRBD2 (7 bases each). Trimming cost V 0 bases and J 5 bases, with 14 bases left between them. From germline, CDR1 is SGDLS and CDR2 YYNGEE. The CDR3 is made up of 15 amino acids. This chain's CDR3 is CASSVVQGGPETQYF. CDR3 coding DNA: TGTGCCAGCAGCGTAGTCCAGGGGGGGCCGGAGACCCAGTACTTC.

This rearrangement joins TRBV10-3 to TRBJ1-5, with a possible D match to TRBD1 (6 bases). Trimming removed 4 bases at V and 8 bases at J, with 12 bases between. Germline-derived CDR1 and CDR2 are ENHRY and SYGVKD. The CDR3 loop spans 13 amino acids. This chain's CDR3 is CAISATGQEPQHF. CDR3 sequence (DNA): TGTGCCATCAGTGCAACGGGACAAGAGCCCCAGCATTTT.